The next 22 T cell receptor beta chains were all read from a single sample in a study of T cells after somatic rescue of genetic block. Produced via immunoSEQ multiplex PCR; TCRdb's table is partial and in-frame only. The sample lists 110,000 or so clones, just over 90% occurring once. The source material was peripheral blood mononuclear cells (PBMCs). Every receptor here comes from a woman aged 18-29 years.

The chain joins TRBV7-3 to TRBJ1-1; the match to TRBD1 covers 8 bases. Germline CDR1 and CDR2: SGHTA and FQGTGA. J lost 0 bases, V lost 8 bases, and 2 bases had no gene match. CDR3 length: 13 amino acids. CDR3 region: CASGGQVNTEAFF. CDR3 bases: TGTGCCAGCGGGGGACAGGTGAACACTGAAGCTTTCTTT.

J is TRBJ1-5 and V is TRBV30; D remains unclear. Germline assignment: CDR1 GTSNPN and CDR2 SVGIG (reference sequence). With 3 bases removed from V and 5 bases from J, the gap between germline ends came to 11 bases. The CDR3 runs 13 residues. The CDR3 DNA follows: TGTGCCTGGAGGGGCGGGGATGATCAGCCCCAGCATTTT. Translated: CAWRGGDDQPQHF.

The gene calls are TRBV4-1 and TRBJ1-5; D is unclear. The germline gives CDR1 MGHRA, CDR2 YSYEKL. This CDR3 has 15 amino acids. Trimming pared 0 bases from V and 2 bases from J, leaving 8 bases between. In DNA, the CDR3 is TGCGCCAGCAGCCAAGATAGCGCAGGCAATCAGCCCCAGCATTTT. Its protein product is CASSQDSAGNQPQHF.

The V gene is TRBV28, the J gene TRBJ2-4, with 7 bases aligning to TRBD1. V gave up 2 bases and J gave up 6 bases; unmatched junction bases: 7. This CDR3 spans 15 amino acids. CDR1 is MDHEN, CDR2 SYDVKM, per germline. In DNA form, the CDR3 reads TGTGCCAGCAGTTTAGAGGGGGCGTGGAGAAACATTCAGTACTTC. Protein product: CASSLEGAWRNIQYF. Complete variable domain (other parts from reference TRBV28 and TRBJ2-4): DVKVTQSSRYLVKRTGEKVFLECVQDMDHENMFWYRQDPGLGLRLIYFSYDVKMKEKGDIPEGYSVSREKKERFSLILESASTNQTSMYLCASSLEGAWRNIQYFGAGTRLSVL.

This clone has only one observation. This chain joins TRBV7-2 and TRBJ1-5; D call uncertain. Trimming shortened V by 3 bases and J by 8 bases, and 11 bases separated the two germline ends. The V gene's germline CDR1 is SGHTA and CDR2 FQGNSA. This CDR3 contains 13 residues. The DNA of the CDR3 is TGTGCCAGCAGCTTTTCCGGGTGGGAGCCCCAGCATTTT. It yields the protein CASSFSGWEPQHF.

For the CDR3, the DNA is TGTGCCAGCAGCCCCATACGTGGGGACACTTACGAGCAGTACTTC. It codes for CASSPIRGDTYEQYF. The chain employs TRBV7-9 and TRBJ2-7; TRBD1 might be the D (6 bases). The V gene's germline CDR1 is SEHNR and CDR2 FQNEAQ (reference sequence). CDR3 length: 15 amino acids. Trimming took 5 bases from V and 4 from J, leaving 18 bases between them.

This chain links TRBV5-4 with TRBJ2-3; 9 nucleotides agree with TRBD1. The CDR3 is 17 residues long. Germline-derived CDR1 and CDR2 are SGHNT and YYREEE (reference sequence). Losses at the gene ends were 1 base for V and 4 bases for J; bases not matched to a gene: 10. The CDR3 reads CASSLYGTGLISDTQYF. In nucleotides, the CDR3 is TGTGCCAGCAGCTTGTACGGGACAGGGTTAATTTCAGATACGCAGTATTTT.

The genes are TRBV7-3 and TRBJ2-5; 8 nucleotides align to TRBD2. The V gene's germline CDR1 is SGHTA and CDR2 FQGTGA. This CDR3 spans 16 amino acids. The junction had 10 bases not matched to a gene; V was cut back by 6 bases and J by 1 base. In DNA, the CDR3 is TGTGCCAGCAGTTGGCGGGTAGCGGGGACCCAAGAGACCCAGTACTTC. Its translation is CASSWRVAGTQETQYF.

Here the CDR3 reads CASSLAIEGGSEQYF. The DNA of the CDR3 is TGTGCCAGCAGCTTAGCCATAGAGGGAGGGTCCGAGCAGTACTTC. V gene TRBV7-2 combines with J gene TRBJ2-7; 7 nucleotides match TRBD2. CDR3 length equals 15 residues. Trimming at V came to 0 bases and at J to 6 bases, leaving 8 bases not matched to a gene. The germline V gene encodes CDR1 SGHTA and CDR2 FQGNSA.

V usage is TRBV5-6 and J usage is TRBJ1-6; D is uncertain. The CDR3 is 12 amino acids. The V gene's germline CDR1 is SGHDT and CDR2 YYEEEE. Trimming took 5 bases from V and 10 from J, leaving 10 bases between them. CDR3 nucleotide sequence: TGTGCCAGCAGTGAGGGCCGGTCACCCCTCCACTTT. The encoded protein is CASSEGRSPLHF.

The chain combines TRBV27 with TRBJ2-1; D gene ambiguous. In germline, CDR1 is MNHEY, CDR2 SMNVEV (reference sequence). V was clipped by 2 bases and J by 5 bases, with 13 bases between them. The CDR3 consists of 15 residues. The CDR3 DNA sequence: TGTGCCAGCAGTTTAGGCATCCAGTCCCACAATGAGCAGTTCTTC. Its protein product is CASSLGIQSHNEQFF.

The chain couples TRBV5-8 to TRBJ1-6; TRBD1 matches at 9 bases. CDR3 length equals 14 residues. The junction had 3 bases not matched to a gene; V was cut back by 3 bases and J by 8 bases. Looked up from germline, CDR1 is SGHTS and CDR2 is YDEGEE. The CDR3 reads CASSSGTGHSPLHF. Here the CDR3 DNA reads TGTGCCAGCAGCTCCGGGACAGGGCATTCACCCCTCCACTTT. The variable domain in full, completed from reference TRBV5-8 and TRBJ1-6, reads EAGVTQSPTHLIKTRGQQATLRCSPISGHTSVYWYQQALGLGLQFLLWYDEGEERNRGNFPPRFSGRQFPNYSSELNVNALELEDSALYLCASSSGTGHSPLHFGNGTRLTVT.

In its sample, this clone was seen once. V is TRBV30 and J is TRBJ1-3; D is uncertain. Trimming removed 4 bases from V and 5 bases from J, with 18 bases in between. Looked up from germline, CDR1 is GTSNPN and CDR2 is SVGIG (reference sequence). The CDR3 sequence is 15 residues long. CDR3 sequence reads: CAWKIADEVRNTIYF. As DNA, the CDR3 is TGTGCCTGGAAGATTGCCGACGAGGTACGAAACACCATATATTTT.

The chain uses TRBV29-1 and TRBJ1-1; D not certain. Trimming stripped 6 bases from V and 7 bases from J, with 6 bases between. Per the germline V gene, CDR1 is SQVTM and CDR2 is ANQGSEA. This CDR3 has 9 residues. The CDR3 loop is CSVSGEAFF. CDR3 in DNA: TGCAGCGTGTCGGGTGAAGCTTTCTTT.

The sample holds one count of this clone. V usage is TRBV9 and J usage is TRBJ1-4; no firm D call. This CDR3 comprises 14 residues. CDR1 and CDR2 from the germline V gene are SGDLS and YYNGEE. Trimming left V 7 bases short and J 6 bases short, with 16 bases between. The CDR3 protein is CASSREAMDEKLFF. In DNA form, the CDR3 reads TGTGCCAGCTCGAGGGAGGCAATGGATGAAAAACTGTTTTTT.

In the case of this clone: The sample carries other DNA sequences with the same CDR3. V is TRBV7-2 and J is TRBJ2-1, with 11 bases identical to TRBD2. The germline gives CDR1 SGHTA, CDR2 FQGNSA. V dropped 5 bases and J dropped 4; count of bases not matched to a gene: 1. The CDR3 length is 14 residues. The CDR3 nucleotides are TGTGCCAGCAGCCCTAGCGGGGGGTACAATGAGCAGTTCTTC. It yields the protein CASSPSGGYNEQFF.

The chain joins TRBV11-1 to TRBJ2-5; D uncertain. CDR3 size: 16 residues. The V end lost 1 base, the J end lost 2 bases, and 14 bases lay between the germline ends. Germline CDR1 SGHAT, CDR2 FQDESV (reference sequence). The CDR3 sequence is CASSLEVRMGQETQYF. CDR3 bases: TGTGCCAGCAGCTTAGAGGTTCGAATGGGGCAAGAGACCCAGTACTTC. The full variable domain, rest sourced from reference TRBV11-1 and TRBJ2-5, is EAEVAQSPRYKITEKSQAVAFWCDPISGHATLYWYRQILGQGPELLVQFQDESVVDDSQLPKDRFSAERLKGVDSTLKIQPAELGDSAMYLCASSLEVRMGQETQYFGPGTRLLVL.

CDR3 DNA sequence: TGTGCCAGCAGCCCCTCCGCGGGGTGGAACACTGAAGCTTTCTTT. It codes for CASSPSAGWNTEAFF. The chain carries TRBV7-2 and TRBJ1-1; D not resolved. V gave up 5 bases and J gave up 1 base, with 14 bases separating them. In germline, CDR1 is SGHTA, CDR2 FQGNSA. The CDR3 runs to 15 residues.

This clone occurred a few times. The chain is built from TRBV6-1 and TRBJ1-5; TRBD1 is a possible D gene (6 bases). Trimming took off 1 base at V and 6 bases at J, with 13 bases between the two ends. The CDR3 has 15 amino acids. Germline V gene data show CDR1 as MNHNS and CDR2 as SASEGT. CDR3 residues: CASSEGDRLGQPQHF. DNA for the CDR3: TGTGCCAGCAGTGAAGGAGACAGGCTCGGTCAGCCCCAGCATTTT.

The V and J genes are TRBV18 and TRBJ1-2; no reliable D call. Germline V gene lookup returns CDR1 KGHSH and CDR2 LQKENI. This CDR3 comprises 16 residues. The V and J ends lost 3 bases and 2 bases respectively, with 16 bases between them. CDR3 residues: CASSPQPFKTNYGYTF. The CDR3 nucleotides are TGTGCCAGCTCACCCCAACCCTTTAAGACCAACTATGGCTACACCTTC.

The V gene is TRBV5-6, the J gene TRBJ1-5; possibly TRBD1 for D (6 bases). The CDR3 is made up of 14 amino acids. Germline V gene sequence: CDR1 SGHDT, CDR2 YYEEEE. With 10 bases removed from V and 5 bases from J, the gap between germline ends came to 19 bases. CDR3 nucleotides: TGTGCCGGCTCGGCGTTGACAGGTTATCAGCCCCAGCATTTT. This encodes CAGSALTGYQPQHF. Full variable domain (missing parts from reference TRBV5-6 and TRBJ1-5): DAGVTQSPTHLIKTRGQQVTLRCSPKSGHDTVSWYQQALGQGPQFIFQYYEEEERQRGNFPDRFSGHQFPNYSSELNVNALLLGDSALYLCAGSALTGYQPQHFGDGTRLSIL.

The V and J genes are TRBV30 and TRBJ2-5; 15 positions match TRBD2. V was clipped by 3 bases and J by 1 base; unmatched bases: 12. There are 19 residues in the CDR3. Per the germline V gene, CDR1 is GTSNPN and CDR2 is SVGIG (reference sequence). DNA for the CDR3: TGTGCCTGGAGCCCCCCGGCGGGACTAGCGGGGGGCCTCCAAGAGACCCAGTACTTC. This sequence encodes CAWSPPAGLAGGLQETQYF.